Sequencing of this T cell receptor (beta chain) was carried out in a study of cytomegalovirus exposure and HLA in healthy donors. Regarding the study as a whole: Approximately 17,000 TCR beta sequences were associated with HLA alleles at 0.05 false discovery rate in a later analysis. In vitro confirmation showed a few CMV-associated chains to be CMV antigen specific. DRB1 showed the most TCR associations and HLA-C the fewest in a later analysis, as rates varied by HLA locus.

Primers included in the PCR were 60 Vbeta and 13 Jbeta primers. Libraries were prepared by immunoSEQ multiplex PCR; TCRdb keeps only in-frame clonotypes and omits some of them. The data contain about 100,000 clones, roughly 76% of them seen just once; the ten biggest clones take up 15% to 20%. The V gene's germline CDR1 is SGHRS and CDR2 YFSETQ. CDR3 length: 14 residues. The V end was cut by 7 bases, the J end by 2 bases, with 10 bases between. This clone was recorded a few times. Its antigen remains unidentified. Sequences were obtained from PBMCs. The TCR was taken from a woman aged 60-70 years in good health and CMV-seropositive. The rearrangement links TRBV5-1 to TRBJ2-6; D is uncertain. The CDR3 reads CASQSAAGANVLTF. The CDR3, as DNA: TGCGCCAGCCAAAGCGCTGCTGGGGCCAACGTCCTGACTTTC.